This T cell receptor (beta chain) stems from a study of T cells expressing NK-cell markers. Study context: The authors derived TCR beta repertoires from sorted CD3+CD56+NKG2C+, CD3+CD56+NKG2C- and CD3+CD56-NKG2C+ T cells.

The authors made TCR beta cDNA libraries by 5'RACE template switching. This switching added a universal primer site and UMIs. Reprocessing the 5' RACE reads, TCRdb reports a single entry for every CDR3 protein and omits DNA. The sample totals just under 150,000 distinct CDR3 sequences. The CDR3 extends over 17 amino acids. Looked up from germline, CDR1 is MNHEY and CDR2 is SMNVEV (reference sequence). The clonotype was recovered from a man aged 18 to 29 in good health. The sequencing input was blood T cells: a sorted CD56 or NKG2C T cell subset, CD4+ or CD8+ T cells, or bulk PBMC T cells (not recorded which). This rearrangement joins TRBV27 to TRBJ2-5; TCRdb designates TRBD1, a call that cannot be tested without DNA. The CDR3: CASSLLPGQGLQETQYF.